This T cell receptor beta chain comes out of a study of cytotoxic CD8 clonotypes in ibrutinib-treated CLL (TCRdb year 2021). With regard to the full study: In this cohort, 15 patients were treatment-naive and approximately ten were relapsed/refractory, while roughly 17 had unmutated IGHV. Of the 80 to 95 participants in the trial, 26 had longitudinal samples available. Samples averaged about 260,000 productive templates and just under 95,000 productive rearrangements. Partial responses were observed in 24 patients and complete responses in 2; after a median follow-up of 68 months, remission was maintained in some 14 patients and progression was observed in approximately 12. Response samples were obtained after a median of approximately twelve months of treatment, with a range of about 6 to 36 months. Cryopreserved peripheral blood mononuclear cells were obtained before treatment, at response, and at either sustained remission or disease progression. Points the paper makes about the study in general: Sustained-remission and progressing patients did not have matched sampling times, and lymph node repertoires were not examined. Baseline clonality exceeded that of age-matched healthy donors and correlated strongly with circulating CD8+ T-cell counts. Public clonotypes were rare and either contracted or stayed stable during treatment, and the rise in clonality at ibrutinib response reflected the expansion of private clonotypes. At ibrutinib response clonality went up, during sustained remission it held steady, and at progression it dropped back toward baseline.

For TCR beta library preparation, about 2 micrograms of genomic DNA were isolated from cryopreserved PBMCs. Longitudinal blood samples from CLL patients receiving ibrutinib monotherapy were subjected to high-throughput TCR beta sequencing. The patients took part in an open-label, single-center phase 2 trial of ibrutinib monotherapy. The goal of deep resolution MiSeq sequencing was a depth between 1 in 1 million and 1 in 200,000 T cells, and coverage averaged 10x per clonotype. TCR beta libraries were generated with the immunoSEQ hsTCRB Kit. The authors processed their data as follows. Data were analyzed with ImmunoSEQ Data Assistant and ImmunoSEQ Analyzer, with V, D and J genes assigned per IMGT definitions. Clonality, which ranges from 0 to 1, was calculated as one minus the normalized Shannon entropy of productive rearrangement frequencies. Only overrepresented clonotypes making up at least 0.05% of each patient's repertoire were included in the public clonotype analysis. Repertoires from approximately 13 age-matched healthy donors in immuneACCESS were used as clonality controls. The immuneACCESS repertoire file appears here via TCRdb, limited to in-frame rearrangements. These files lack a portion of the clones; in checked studies, under half of the deficit traces to unresolved V genes, and the cause of the others is not known. D and trimming were read from the DNA, whereas the V and J calls and clone size are those reported in that table. The sample table lists about 16,000 clones, around 63% of them with a count of one. The ten largest clones represent 15% to 20% of the sample.

This clone was counted a few times. The clone's antigen remains unknown. No base quality information exists; no much larger clone differs at one position. Source: PBMCs, taken before ibrutinib treatment. This TCR derives from a human donor with chronic lymphocytic leukemia.

The nucleotide sequence is TGTGCCAGCAGCCCGACAGGGACAAATGAAAAACTGTTTTTT. This sequence encodes CASSPTGTNEKLFF. This receptor chain uses TRBV6-6 and TRBJ1-4; 7 of the junction bases match TRBD1. V loses 6 bases at its end and J loses 5 bases; junction bases beyond the gene matches: 6. The cysteine opens and the phenylalanine closes a CDR3 of 14 amino acids. Of the read, only the CDR3 DNA is kept; its 42 bases are in frame from base 1. The germline V gene (reference sequence) sets CDR1 to MNHNY and CDR2 to SVGAGI.